The next 22 T cell receptor beta chains were all read from a single sample in a study of blood T cells in healthy people across ages. A second PCR of 7 to 11 cycles used a sample-barcoded 5' primer and a J-beta primer mix. Each CDR3 protein gets one entry after TCRdb re-called the 5' RACE reads with MiXCR. The sample yields approximately 1.5 million distinct CDR3 sequences, roughly 43% seen once. The sequenced sample consisted of blood. Source of these receptors: a woman aged 18 to 35 in good health.

This rearrangement joins TRBV6-5 to TRBJ2-2; D possibly corresponds to TRBD2 (6 bases). The CDR3 sequence is 15 residues long. V gave up 6 bases and J gave up 7 bases, with 18 bases separating them. Germline lookup yields CDR1 MNHEY and CDR2 SVGAGI. The CDR3 DNA reads as TGTGCCAGCAGGGTAGACCGGGAGCGGAACGGGGAGCTGTTTTTT. Amino acid sequence: CASRVDRERNGELFF.

The genes are TRBV29-1 and TRBJ1-2; TRBD1 aligns across 10 bases. This CDR3 has 13 residues. Germline CDR1 and CDR2: SQVTM and ANQGSEA. Trimming removed 6 bases from V and 6 bases from J; junction bases left unmatched: 7. Here the CDR3 DNA reads TGCAGCGTGGGGGGGGACAGGGGTAATGGCTACACCTTC. The encoded protein is CSVGGDRGNGYTF.

V usage is TRBV12-3 or TRBV12-4 and J usage is TRBJ2-1, with D possibly being TRBD2 (7 bases). This CDR3 contains 15 residues. V was trimmed by 2 bases and J by 7 bases, leaving 15 bases between them. CDR3: CASSLRGALNNEQFF. The CDR3 region has the DNA TGTGCCAGCAGTTTACGGGGGGCCTTAAATAATGAGCAGTTCTTC.

The chain links TRBV4-2 to TRBJ2-1, with TRBD2 matching over 11 bases. V was pared by 0 bases and J by 8 bases, with 6 bases of the junction left unmatched. Germline assignment: CDR1 LGHNA and CDR2 YNFKEQ. The CDR3 extends over 16 amino acids. The CDR3 loop reads CASSQEGSGGADEQFF. CDR3 coding DNA: TGTGCCAGCAGCCAAGAGGGTAGCGGGGGGGCAGATGAGCAGTTCTTC.

In its sample, this clonotype was seen a few times. This chain links TRBV27 with TRBJ1-2; possibly TRBD1 for D (5 bases). CDR3 length: 11 residues. Germline CDR1 MNHEY, CDR2 SMNVEV (reference sequence). V shed 4 bases and J shed 12 bases, with 12 bases lying between them. CDR3 amino acids: CASSSGTANTF. CDR3 DNA: TGTGCCAGCAGTTCAGGGACGGCGAACACCTTC.

The chain recombines TRBV27 with TRBJ2-1, with no clear D. The V gene lost 2 bases and the J gene lost 13 bases, with 15 bases spanning the gap. This CDR3 has 13 residues. The germline V gene has CDR1 MNHEY and CDR2 SMNVEV (reference sequence). For the CDR3, the DNA is TGTGCCAGCAGTTTAAAGGGTCCCGAGACCCAGTTCTTC. Protein: CASSLKGPETQFF.

This clonotype was recorded a few times. The CDR3 DNA reads TGTGCCGGGTTGGGAACGGACCAAGAGACCCAGTACTTC. Its protein product is CAGLGTDQETQYF. V is TRBV6-1 and J is TRBJ2-5; no definite D call. The germline V gene encodes CDR1 MNHNS and CDR2 SASEGT. There are 13 residues in the CDR3. Trimming took 11 bases from V and 0 from J, leaving 13 bases between them.

J is TRBJ2-4 and V is TRBV6-2 or TRBV6-3, with D possibly matching TRBD1 (7 bases). With the DNA end fitting TRBJ2-5 better, the J assignment may be wrong. The CDR3 has 15 amino acids. Germline lookup yields CDR1 MNHEY and CDR2 SVGEGT. The CDR3 region is CASSYGGGQRETQYF. The CDR3 DNA reads TGTGCCAGCAGTTACGGAGGGGGACAGAGAGAGACCCAGTACTTC.

The V and J genes are TRBV29-1 and TRBJ2-2; 8 bases are a match to TRBD2. With 6 bases clipped from V and 0 bases from J, the junction kept 9 bases outside the gene matches. Germline CDR1 SQVTM, CDR2 ANQGSEA. The CDR3 spans 16 residues. CDR3 loop: CSVRTAGVTNTGELFF. Here the CDR3 DNA reads TGCAGCGTCCGCACAGCGGGGGTCACGAACACCGGGGAGCTGTTTTTT.

The rearrangement uses TRBV27 and TRBJ2-6; possibly TRBD2 for D (5 bases). Germline V gene data show CDR1 as MNHEY and CDR2 as SMNVEV (reference sequence). Trimming removed 7 bases from V and 0 bases from J, with 16 bases in between. The CDR3 sequence is 17 residues long. The CDR3 reads CASKSVGLTSGANVLTF. CDR3 bases: TGTGCCAGCAAAAGCGTCGGACTTACCTCTGGGGCCAACGTCCTGACTTTC.

This clonotype was observed a single time. The chain links TRBV27 to TRBJ2-1, with D hard to call. CDR1 MNHEY and CDR2 SMNVEV come from the germline V gene (reference sequence). Trimming stripped 5 bases from V and 13 bases from J, with 18 bases between. The CDR3 runs 13 residues. The CDR3, as DNA: TGTGCCAGCAGTGGCCTCACCTCGGAGACCCAGTTCTTC. Protein: CASSGLTSETQFF.

A few counts support this clonotype. The genes are TRBV5-1 and TRBJ2-1; 9 bases map to TRBD1. This CDR3 is 14 amino acids long. Germline lookup yields CDR1 SGHRS and CDR2 YFSETQ. V lost 4 bases and J lost 6; bases outside the gene matches: 5. The CDR3 protein is CASSEGQGINEQFF. The CDR3 DNA reads as TGCGCCAGCAGCGAGGGACAGGGTATCAATGAGCAGTTCTTC.

The V gene is TRBV20-1, the J gene TRBJ2-1; 7 bases fit TRBD2. Trimming took 4 bases from V and 0 from J; bases not matched to a gene: 6. This CDR3 is 15 amino acids long. CDR1 and CDR2 from the germline V gene are DFQATT and SNEGSKA (reference sequence). CDR3 amino acids: CSANVLALSYNEQFF. Here the CDR3 DNA reads TGCAGTGCTAATGTACTAGCGCTCTCCTACAATGAGCAGTTCTTC.

The CDR3 spells CASSYSTVFGAVHEQYF. As DNA, the CDR3 is TGTGCCAGCAGTTATTCGACGGTTTTTGGGGCCGTACACGAGCAGTACTTC. The chain links TRBV6-5 to TRBJ2-7; weak D call: TRBD1 (5 bases). Germline values: CDR1 MNHEY, CDR2 SVGAGI. The V end was cut by 3 bases, the J end by 5 bases, with 23 bases between. The CDR3 consists of 17 residues.

The chain uses TRBV7-2 and TRBJ2-3; D tentatively fits TRBD1 or TRBD2 (5 bases each). This CDR3 has 14 residues. V was shortened by 8 bases and J by 0 bases, with 12 bases between the two germline ends. CDR1 and CDR2 (germline): SGHTA, FQGNSA. The CDR3 here is CASRDLISTDTQYF. Here the CDR3 DNA reads TGTGCCAGCCGGGACCTCATAAGCACAGATACGCAGTATTTT.

This clonotype was picked up a small number of times. The chain recombines TRBV27 with TRBJ2-7; the match to TRBD2 covers 7 bases. With V trimmed by 3 bases and J by 6 bases, 8 bases remained unmatched. Germline loops: CDR1 MNHEY, CDR2 SMNVEV (reference sequence). CDR3 size: 14 residues. CDR3 DNA: TGTGCCAGCAGTTTTTCAGCGGGACGTAGCGAGCAGTACTTC. This codes for CASSFSAGRSEQYF.

The chain carries TRBV29-1 and TRBJ2-7; maybe TRBD1 (6 bases). CDR1 SQVTM and CDR2 ANQGSEA come from the germline V gene. Trimming pared 6 bases from V and 2 bases from J, leaving 17 bases between. The CDR3 has 14 residues. This CDR3 is CSVARQVSPYEQYF. CDR3 DNA: TGCAGCGTCGCCCGACAGGTTTCTCCCTACGAGCAGTACTTC.

This clonotype was detected only a few times. Here the CDR3 DNA reads TGTGCCAGCAGTTTCGAGGGGGTTGGCGGGGAGCTGTTTTTT. Its translation: CASSFEGVGGELFF. This chain joins TRBV12-3 or TRBV12-4 and TRBJ2-2; a weak D match, TRBD1 (6 bases). Trimming cost V 3 bases and J 7 bases, with 12 bases left between them. CDR3 size: 14 residues.

CDR3 nucleotides: TGCGCCAGCAGCCAAGTTGACAGTGGGGACACTGAAGCTTTCTTT. Translated, it gives CASSQVDSGDTEAFF. The chain carries TRBV4-3 and TRBJ1-1; perhaps TRBD1 as D (5 bases). Germline CDR1 LGHNA, CDR2 YSLEER. Trimming left V 1 base short and J 3 bases short, with 12 bases between. The CDR3 is 15 residues long.

This clonotype was counted between two and nine times. The J gene is TRBJ2-7, the V gene TRBV20-1, with D possibly TRBD1 on 5 matching bases. The better agreement between TRBJ2-4 and the DNA end casts doubt on the J call. Germline V CDR1 and CDR2: DFQATT, SNEGSKA (reference sequence). This CDR3 contains 14 residues. The CDR3, as DNA: TGCAGTGCTAGAGCTGCAGGGCCCAAAAACATTCAGTACTTC. Amino acid sequence: CSARAAGPKNIQYF.

This clonotype occurred a few times. V gene TRBV20-1 combines with J gene TRBJ2-1, with D maybe TRBD2 (5 bases). This CDR3 region has 14 residues. V was shortened by 6 bases and J by 9 bases, with 21 bases between the two germline ends. In germline, CDR1 is DFQATT, CDR2 SNEGSKA (reference sequence). CDR3 region: CSAPADRLQFEQFF. DNA of the CDR3: TGCAGTGCCCCAGCGGACCGTCTACAATTTGAGCAGTTCTTC.

This clonotype showed up just a few times. V usage is TRBV20-1 and J usage is TRBJ2-1, with 14 bases fitting TRBD2. The CDR3 sequence is 17 residues long. The junction had 6 bases not matched to a gene; V was cut back by 3 bases and J by 2 bases. CDR1 is DFQATT and CDR2 is SNEGSKA in the germline V gene (reference sequence). The CDR3 DNA reads as TGCAGTGCTAGGGGGACTAGCGGGAGTTTGACCTACAATGAGCAGTTCTTC. Amino acids: CSARGTSGSLTYNEQFF.